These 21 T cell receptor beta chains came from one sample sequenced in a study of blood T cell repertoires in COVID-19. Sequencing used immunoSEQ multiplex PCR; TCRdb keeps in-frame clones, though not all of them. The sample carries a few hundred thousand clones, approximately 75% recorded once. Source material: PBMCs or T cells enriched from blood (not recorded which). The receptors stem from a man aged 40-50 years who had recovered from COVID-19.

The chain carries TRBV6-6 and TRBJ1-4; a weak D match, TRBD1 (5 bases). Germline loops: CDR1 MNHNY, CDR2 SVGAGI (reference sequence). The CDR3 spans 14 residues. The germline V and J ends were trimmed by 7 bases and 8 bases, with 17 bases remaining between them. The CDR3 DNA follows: TGTGCCAGCAATACCCAAGCCAGGGTCGAAAAACTGTTTTTT. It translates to CASNTQARVEKLFF.

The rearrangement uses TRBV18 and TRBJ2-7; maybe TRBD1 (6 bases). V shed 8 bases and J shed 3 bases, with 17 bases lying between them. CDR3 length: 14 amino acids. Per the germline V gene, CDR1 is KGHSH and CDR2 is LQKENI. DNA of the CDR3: TGTGCCAGCACTTTTCGACAGGAGAGCTACGAGCAGTACTTC. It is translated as CASTFRQESYEQYF.

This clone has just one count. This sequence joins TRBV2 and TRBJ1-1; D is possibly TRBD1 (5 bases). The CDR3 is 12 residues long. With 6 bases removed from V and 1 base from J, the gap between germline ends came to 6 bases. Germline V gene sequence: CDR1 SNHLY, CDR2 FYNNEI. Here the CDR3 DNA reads TGTGCCAGCAGCGACAGGAACACTGAAGCTTTCTTT. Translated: CASSDRNTEAFF.

CDR3 coding DNA: TGCGCCAGCAGCTTGGGACTCGAGAACACCGGGGAGCTGTTTTTT. It translates to CASSLGLENTGELFF. This chain uses TRBV5-1 with TRBJ2-2, with D unclear. Trimming removed 0 bases from V and 1 base from J, with 7 bases in between. The CDR3 is 15 residues long. The germline V gene has CDR1 SGHRS and CDR2 YFSETQ.

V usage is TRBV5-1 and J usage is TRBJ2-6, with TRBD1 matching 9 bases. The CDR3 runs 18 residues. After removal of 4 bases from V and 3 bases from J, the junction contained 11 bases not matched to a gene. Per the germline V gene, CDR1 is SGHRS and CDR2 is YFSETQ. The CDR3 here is CASSPTPQGAGGANVLTF. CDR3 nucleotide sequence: TGCGCCAGCAGCCCCACGCCACAGGGGGCGGGTGGGGCCAACGTCCTGACTTTC.

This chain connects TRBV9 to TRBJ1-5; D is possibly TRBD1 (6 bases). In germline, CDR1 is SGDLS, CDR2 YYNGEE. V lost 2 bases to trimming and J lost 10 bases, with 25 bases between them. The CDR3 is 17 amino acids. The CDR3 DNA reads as TGTGCCAGCAGCGTCCGACGGGGACACCCGGGGAAAAAACCCCAGCATTTT. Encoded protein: CASSVRRGHPGKKPQHF.

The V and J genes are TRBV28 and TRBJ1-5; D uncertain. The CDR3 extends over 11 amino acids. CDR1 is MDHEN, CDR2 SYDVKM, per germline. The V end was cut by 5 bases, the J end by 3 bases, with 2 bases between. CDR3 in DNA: TGTGCCAGCAGTCTCAATCAGCCCCAGCATTTT. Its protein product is CASSLNQPQHF.

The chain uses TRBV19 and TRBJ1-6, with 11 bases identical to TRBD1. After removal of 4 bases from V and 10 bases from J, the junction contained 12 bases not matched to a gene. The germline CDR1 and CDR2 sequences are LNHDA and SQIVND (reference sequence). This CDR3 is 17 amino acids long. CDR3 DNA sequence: TGTGCCAGTAGTACTTGGACAGGGGGCTGGGGACGGTCACCCCTCCACTTT. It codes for CASSTWTGGWGRSPLHF. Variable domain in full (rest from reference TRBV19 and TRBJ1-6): DGGITQSPKYLFRKEGQNVTLSCEQNLNHDAMYWYRQDPGQGLRLIYYSQIVNDFQKGDIAEGYSVSREKKESFPLTVTSAQKNPTAFYLCASSTWTGGWGRSPLHFGNGTRLTVT.

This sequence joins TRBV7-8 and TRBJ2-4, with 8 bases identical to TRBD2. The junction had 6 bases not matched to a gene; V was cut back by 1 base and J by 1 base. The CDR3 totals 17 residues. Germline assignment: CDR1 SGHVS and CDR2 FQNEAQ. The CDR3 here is CASSLGNGGAAKNIQYF. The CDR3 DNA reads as TGTGCCAGCAGCTTAGGAAACGGGGGGGCCGCCAAAAACATTCAGTACTTC.

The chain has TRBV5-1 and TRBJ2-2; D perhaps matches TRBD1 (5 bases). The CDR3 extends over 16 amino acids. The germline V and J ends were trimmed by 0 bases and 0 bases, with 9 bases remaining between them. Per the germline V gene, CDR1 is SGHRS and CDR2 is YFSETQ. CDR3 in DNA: TGCGCCAGCAGCTTGGTGGCAGGGCCGAACACCGGGGAGCTGTTTTTT. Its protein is CASSLVAGPNTGELFF.

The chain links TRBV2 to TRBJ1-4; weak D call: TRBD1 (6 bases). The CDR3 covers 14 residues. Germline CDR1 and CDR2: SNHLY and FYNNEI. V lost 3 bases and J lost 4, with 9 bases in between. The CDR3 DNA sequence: TGTGCCAGCAGTGAGGGACACAGTAATGAAAAACTGTTTTTT. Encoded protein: CASSEGHSNEKLFF.

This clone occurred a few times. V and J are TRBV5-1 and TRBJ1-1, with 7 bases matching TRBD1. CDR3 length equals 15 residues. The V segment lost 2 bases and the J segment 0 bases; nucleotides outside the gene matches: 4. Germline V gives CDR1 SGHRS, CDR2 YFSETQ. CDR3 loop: CASSLGQVVNTEAFF. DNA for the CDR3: TGCGCCAGCAGCTTAGGACAGGTGGTGAACACTGAAGCTTTCTTT.

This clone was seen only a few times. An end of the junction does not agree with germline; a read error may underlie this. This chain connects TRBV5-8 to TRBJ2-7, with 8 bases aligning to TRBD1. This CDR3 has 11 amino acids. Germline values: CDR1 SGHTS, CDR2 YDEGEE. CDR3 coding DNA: TGTGCCAGCAGCCCGGGGACAGGCCATCGATTC. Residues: CASSPGTGHRF.

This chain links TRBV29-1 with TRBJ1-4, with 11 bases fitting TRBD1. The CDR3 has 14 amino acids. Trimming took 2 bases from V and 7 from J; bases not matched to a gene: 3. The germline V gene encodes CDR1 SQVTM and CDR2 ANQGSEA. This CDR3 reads CSVESGTGGEKLFF. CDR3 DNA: TGCAGCGTTGAATCCGGGACAGGGGGTGAAAAACTGTTTTTT. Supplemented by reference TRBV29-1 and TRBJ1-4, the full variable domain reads SAVISQKPSRDICQRGTSLTIQCQVDSQVTMMFWYRQQPGQSLTLIATANQGSEATYESGFVIDKFPISRPNLTFSTLTVSNMSPEDSSIYLCSVESGTGGEKLFFGSGTQLSVL.

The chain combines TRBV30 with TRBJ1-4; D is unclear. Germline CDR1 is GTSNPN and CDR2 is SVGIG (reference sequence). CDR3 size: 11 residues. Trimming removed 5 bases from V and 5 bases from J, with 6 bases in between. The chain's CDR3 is CAWGRNEKLFF. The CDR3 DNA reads TGTGCCTGGGGTAGAAATGAAAAACTGTTTTTT.

The CDR3 bases are TGTGCCAGCAGTCTGGGGGGGAAAACTGAAGCTTTCTTT. Protein product: CASSLGGKTEAFF. This chain joins TRBV2 and TRBJ1-1; D may be TRBD1 (5 bases). CDR3 length: 13 residues. Trimming shortened V by 5 bases and J by 5 bases, and 12 bases separated the two germline ends. Germline V gene sequence: CDR1 SNHLY, CDR2 FYNNEI.

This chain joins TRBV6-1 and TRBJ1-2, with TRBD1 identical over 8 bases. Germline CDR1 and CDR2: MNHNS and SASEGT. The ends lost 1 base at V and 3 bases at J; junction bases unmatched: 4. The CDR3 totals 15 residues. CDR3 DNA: TGTGCCAGCAGTGAAGGGGACAGGACCTACTATGGCTACACCTTC. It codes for CASSEGDRTYYGYTF.

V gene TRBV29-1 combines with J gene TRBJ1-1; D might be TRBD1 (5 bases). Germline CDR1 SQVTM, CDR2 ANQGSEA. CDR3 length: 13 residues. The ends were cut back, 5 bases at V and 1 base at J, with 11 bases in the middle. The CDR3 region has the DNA TGCAGCGTTCCTCCGGGGGGGAACACTGAAGCTTTCTTT. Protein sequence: CSVPPGGNTEAFF.

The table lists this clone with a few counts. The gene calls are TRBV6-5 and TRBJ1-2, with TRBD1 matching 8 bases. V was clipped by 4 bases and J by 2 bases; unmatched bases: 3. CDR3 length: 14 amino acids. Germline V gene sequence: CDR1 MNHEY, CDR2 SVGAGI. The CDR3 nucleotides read TGTGCCAGCAGTTTCTACAGGGGGAACTATGGCTACACCTTC. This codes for CASSFYRGNYGYTF.

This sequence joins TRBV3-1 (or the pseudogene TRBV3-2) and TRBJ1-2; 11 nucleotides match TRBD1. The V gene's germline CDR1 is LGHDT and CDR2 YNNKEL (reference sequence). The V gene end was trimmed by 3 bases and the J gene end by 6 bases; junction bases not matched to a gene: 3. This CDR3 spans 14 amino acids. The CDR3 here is CASSQDRGLDGYTF. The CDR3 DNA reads TGTGCCAGCAGCCAGGACAGGGGGCTTGATGGCTACACCTTC.

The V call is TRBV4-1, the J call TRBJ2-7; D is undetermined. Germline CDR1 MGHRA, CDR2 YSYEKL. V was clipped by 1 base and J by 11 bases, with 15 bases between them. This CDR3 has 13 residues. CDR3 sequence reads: CASSQGFDKREYF. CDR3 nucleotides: TGCGCCAGCAGCCAAGGTTTTGATAAACGGGAGTACTTC.